This entry lists 29 T cell receptor beta chains sequenced from one sample in a study of blood T cell repertoires in COVID-19. Produced via immunoSEQ multiplex PCR; TCRdb's table is partial and in-frame only. The table lists some 410,000 clones, roughly 90% of them singletons, with around 0.91% in the top ten. The sample consisted of PBMCs or T cells enriched from blood (not recorded which). Receptors originate from a woman between 25 and 40 years old with acute COVID-19.

The V and J genes are TRBV24-1 and TRBJ1-2; D is possibly TRBD1 (5 bases). V lost 12 bases, J lost 6 bases, and 16 bases lay in between. This CDR3 comprises 12 residues. Germline values: CDR1 KGHDR, CDR2 SFDVKD. The CDR3 region is CAAYQQVDGYTF. CDR3 in DNA: TGTGCCGCTTACCAACAGGTCGATGGCTACACCTTC.

The chain has TRBV2 and TRBJ1-1; TRBD1 matches at 7 bases. Germline V CDR1 and CDR2: SNHLY, FYNNEI. Trimming took 6 bases from V and 4 from J; bases not matched to a gene: 8. The length of the CDR3 is 14 residues. CDR3 sequence reads: CASSLRYRGTEAFF. The CDR3 bases are TGTGCCAGCAGCCTGCGGTACAGGGGCACTGAAGCTTTCTTT.

This clone was seen just once. For the CDR3, the DNA is TGTGCCAGCAGCTATGGACAGGACAAGGACACCGGGGAGCTGTTTTTT. It translates to CASSYGQDKDTGELFF. The rearrangement links TRBV7-9 to TRBJ2-2; 7 bases align to TRBD1. The V segment lost 4 bases and the J segment 3 bases; nucleotides outside the gene matches: 8. The CDR3 is 16 residues long. Germline values: CDR1 SEHNR, CDR2 FQNEAQ (reference sequence).

The rearrangement joins TRBV5-1 to TRBJ2-3; TRBD1 is a possible D gene (6 bases). The ends were cut back, 7 bases at V and 0 bases at J, with 15 bases in the middle. CDR3 length equals 15 residues. The germline gives CDR1 SGHRS, CDR2 YFSETQ. CDR3 DNA: TGCGCCAGCGGTTTCGGACAGACTAGCACAGATACGCAGTATTTT. Protein sequence: CASGFGQTSTDTQYF.

The chain recombines TRBV14 with TRBJ2-1, with D perhaps matching TRBD2 (5 bases). CDR1 is SGHDN and CDR2 is FVKESK in the germline V gene. Trimming shortened V by 4 bases and J by 2 bases, and 12 bases separated the two germline ends. The CDR3 length is 15 residues. The DNA for the CDR3 is TGTGCCAGCAGCCTGCGAGTGGGAGCCTACAATGAGCAGTTCTTC. It yields the protein CASSLRVGAYNEQFF.

The chain couples TRBV5-1 to TRBJ2-7, with D possibly TRBD1 on 5 matching bases. Germline CDR1 and CDR2: SGHRS and YFSETQ. Trimming removed 4 bases from V and 5 bases from J, with 13 bases in between. This CDR3 is 13 amino acids long. CDR3 DNA: TGCGCCAGCAGCGGCCAGGGTCGGAACGAGCAGTACTTC. It is translated as CASSGQGRNEQYF.

The gene calls are TRBV5-1 and TRBJ1-5; 7 bases align to TRBD1. Unmatched junction bases numbered 7, after V lost 4 bases and J lost 6 bases. CDR1 and CDR2 from the germline V gene are SGHRS and YFSETQ. The CDR3 runs to 14 residues. The CDR3 DNA follows: TGCGCCAGCAGCCCAGACAGGGTGGGTCAGCCCCAGCATTTT. Its protein is CASSPDRVGQPQHF.

The rearrangement uses TRBV7-2 and TRBJ2-7, with TRBD1 as a possible D gene (6 bases). Per the germline V gene, CDR1 is SGHTA and CDR2 is FQGNSA. The CDR3 consists of 12 residues. V lost 4 bases, J lost 4 bases, and 8 bases lay in between. CDR3 sequence reads: CASSSTGYEQYF. The CDR3 nucleotides read TGTGCCAGCAGCTCAACAGGGTACGAGCAGTACTTC.

The CDR3 region has the DNA TGCAGCGTCCAGACAGGAGCTATCTATGGCTACACCTTC. Residues: CSVQTGAIYGYTF. The gene calls are TRBV29-1 and TRBJ1-2; D might be TRBD1 (6 bases). From germline, CDR1 is SQVTM and CDR2 ANQGSEA. Deletions cut 6 bases from V and 4 bases from J, with 15 bases between. The CDR3 is 13 amino acids.

The chain carries TRBV5-1 and TRBJ2-2; maybe TRBD2 (5 bases). Germline V gene sequence: CDR1 SGHRS, CDR2 YFSETQ. The CDR3 has 15 residues. Trimming shortened V by 0 bases and J by 1 base, and 7 bases separated the two germline ends. The DNA of the CDR3 is TGCGCCAGCAGCTTGGTAGCGCAGAACACCGGGGAGCTGTTTTTT. Its translation: CASSLVAQNTGELFF.

This chain connects TRBV5-6 to TRBJ2-1; D is uncertain. Trimming removed 4 bases from V and 4 bases from J, with 21 bases in between. The length of the CDR3 is 17 residues. From germline, CDR1 is SGHDT and CDR2 YYEEEE. The CDR3 DNA sequence: TGTGCCAGCAGCATACCACGCGCGGTAACTCGTTACAATGAGCAGTTCTTC. Amino acid sequence: CASSIPRAVTRYNEQFF.

In this sample, this clone turned up once. The DNA of the CDR3 is TGTGCCAGCAGCCTCGGACTAGCGGGTCCCCAAGAGACCCAGTACTTC. It specifies CASSLGLAGPQETQYF. The V call is TRBV6-2 or TRBV6-3, the J call TRBJ2-5; TRBD2 matches 11 bases. The CDR3 sequence is 16 residues long. In germline, CDR1 is MNHEY, CDR2 SVGEGT. V gave up 6 bases and J gave up 1 base; unmatched junction bases: 7.

The chain links TRBV5-1 to TRBJ2-2; 8 nucleotides line up with TRBD1. The CDR3 spans 17 residues. Germline V CDR1 and CDR2: SGHRS, YFSETQ. Unmatched junction bases numbered 11, after V lost 7 bases and J lost 0 bases. This CDR3 reads CASHRGSLLTNTGELFF. The CDR3, as DNA: TGCGCCAGCCACAGGGGGTCCCTCCTAACGAACACCGGGGAGCTGTTTTTT.

V is TRBV3-1 (or the pseudogene TRBV3-2) and J is TRBJ2-3; 8 nucleotides match TRBD2. V was clipped by 3 bases and J by 4 bases; unmatched bases: 6. From germline, CDR1 is LGHDT and CDR2 YNNKEL (reference sequence). The length of the CDR3 is 15 residues. DNA of the CDR3: TGTGCCAGCAGCCAGCGGCTAGCGGGTGCAGATACGCAGTATTTT. Its translation is CASSQRLAGADTQYF.

The V gene is TRBV6-5, the J gene TRBJ1-4; no reliable D call. Between the trimmed V and J ends, which lost 7 bases and 7 bases, there was a span of 13 bases. CDR3 length equals 13 residues. Germline V gene data show CDR1 as MNHEY and CDR2 as SVGAGI. The CDR3 coding sequence is TGTGCCAGCACTAAACGATACGCTGAAAAACTGTTTTTT. It yields the protein CASTKRYAEKLFF.

This clone was recorded only once. The chain links TRBV18 to TRBJ2-7, with TRBD1 matching over 10 bases. The germline V gene has CDR1 KGHSH and CDR2 LQKENI. With 5 bases clipped from V and 3 bases from J, the junction kept 13 bases outside the gene matches. The CDR3 contains 17 residues. This CDR3 is CASSSLIPGQGFYEQYF. CDR3 nucleotides: TGTGCCAGCTCAAGCCTTATCCCGGGACAGGGGTTCTACGAGCAGTACTTC. Drawing the rest from reference TRBV18 and TRBJ2-7, the complete variable domain is NAGVMQNPRHLVRRRGQEARLRCSPMKGHSHVYWYRQLPEEGLKFMVYLQKENIIDESGMPKERFSAEFPKEGPSILRIQQVVRGDSAAYFCASSSLIPGQGFYEQYFGPGTRLTVT.

The CDR3 coding sequence is TGTGCCAGCAGTTTTAGGACAGCCCGGGGGACCCAGTACTTC. Translated: CASSFRTARGTQYF. The chain recombines TRBV28 with TRBJ2-5; maybe TRBD1 (6 bases). The V gene's germline CDR1 is MDHEN and CDR2 SYDVKM. Trimming took 3 bases from V and 7 from J, leaving 15 bases between them. The CDR3 extends over 14 amino acids.

The rearrangement joins TRBV4-1 to TRBJ2-7; 9 nucleotides agree with TRBD2. Germline V gene sequence: CDR1 MGHRA, CDR2 YSYEKL. V shed 3 bases, J shed 2 bases, and the junction held 5 bases outside the gene matches. There are 15 residues in the CDR3. Here the CDR3 reads CASSHRAGGPYEQYF. CDR3 DNA: TGCGCCAGCAGCCATCGAGCGGGGGGTCCCTACGAGCAGTACTTC.

The V call is TRBV21-1, the J call TRBJ1-2; the table's D call TRBD1 went unverified against the DNA. TRBV21-1 is classified as a pseudogene. The CDR3 sequence is 10 residues long. The CDR3 DNA is TGTGCCAGCAGCATCGGCTTAAGGGGCTTC. This sequence encodes CASSIGLRGF.

This rearrangement joins TRBV4-1 to TRBJ2-7, with a tentative D call TRBD1 (6 bases). V shed 2 bases and J shed 1 base, with 12 bases lying between them. Germline CDR1 is MGHRA and CDR2 is YSYEKL. The CDR3 has 15 residues. The CDR3 DNA sequence: TGCGCCAGCAGCCAATCTAAGGGGGAATCCTACGAGCAGTACTTC. Encoded protein: CASSQSKGESYEQYF.

The J gene is TRBJ1-5, the V gene TRBV21-1. TRBV21-1 is a recognized pseudogene. This CDR3 has 13 residues. The CDR3 DNA reads TGTGCCAGCTGTCGGGGAGCCAATCAGCCCCAGCATTTT. Translated: CASCRGANQPQHF.

J is TRBJ2-3 and V is TRBV5-6; 13 positions match TRBD2. Germline CDR1 and CDR2: SGHDT and YYEEEE. CDR3 length: 17 amino acids. V shed 2 bases and J 5 bases; nucleotides not matched to a gene: 8. As DNA, the CDR3 is TGTGCCAGCAGCTTAGGCACTAGCGGGGGGGCGGTAGATACGCAGTATTTT. Amino acids: CASSLGTSGGAVDTQYF.

The V call is TRBV7-2, the J call TRBJ1-1; perhaps TRBD1 as D (6 bases). The germline V and J ends were trimmed by 2 bases and 2 bases, with 9 bases remaining between them. CDR1 is SGHTA and CDR2 is FQGNSA in the germline V gene. This CDR3 has 14 residues. The CDR3 reads CASSLLGGNTEAFF. CDR3 coding DNA: TGTGCCAGCAGCTTATTAGGGGGTAACACTGAAGCTTTCTTT. The variable domain in full, completed from reference TRBV7-2 and TRBJ1-1, reads GAGVSQSPSNKVTEKGKDVELRCDPISGHTALYWYRQSLGQGLEFLIYFQGNSAPDKSGLPSDRFSAERTGGSVSTLTIQRTQQEDSAVYLCASSLLGGNTEAFFGQGTRLTVV.

This chain connects TRBV7-9 to TRBJ1-4; D is unresolved. V was clipped by 0 bases and J by 0 bases, with 2 bases between them. Germline lookup yields CDR1 SEHNR and CDR2 FQNEAQ (reference sequence). This CDR3 is 14 amino acids long. CDR3 DNA sequence: TGTGCCAGCAGCTTAGCCGCAACTAATGAAAAACTGTTTTTT. Translation gives CASSLAATNEKLFF.

This sequence joins TRBV9 and TRBJ1-3, with D perhaps TRBD1 (5 bases). V was clipped by 4 bases and J by 0 bases, with 17 bases between them. The CDR3 has 17 residues. The germline V gene has CDR1 SGDLS and CDR2 YYNGEE. The CDR3 region has the DNA TGTGCCAGCAGCACCTCCGACCAGGGCTTCTCTGGAAACACCATATATTTT. This translates into CASSTSDQGFSGNTIYF.

The DNA for the CDR3 is TGCGCCAGCAGCCAAGAGACTAGCGGGGTAACCTACGAGCAGTACTTC. Translated: CASSQETSGVTYEQYF. The chain couples TRBV4-3 to TRBJ2-7; the match to TRBD2 covers 11 bases. J lost 2 bases, V lost 0 bases, and 3 bases had no gene match. CDR1 and CDR2 (germline): LGHNA, YSLEER. This CDR3 region has 16 residues.

The rearrangement uses TRBV6-1 and TRBJ1-4; no clear D gene. Deletions cut 0 bases from V and 6 bases from J, with 11 bases between. The CDR3 covers 15 residues. Looked up from germline, CDR1 is MNHNS and CDR2 is SASEGT. CDR3 DNA: TGTGCCAGCAGTGAAGCTGTAGCGATGGATGAAAAACTGTTTTTT. This gives the protein CASSEAVAMDEKLFF.

The V gene is TRBV18, the J gene TRBJ1-1; the match to TRBD1 covers 8 bases. Germline values: CDR1 KGHSH, CDR2 LQKENI. Unmatched junction bases numbered 9, after V lost 2 bases and J lost 7 bases. The CDR3 is 15 residues long. The CDR3 sequence: CASSPNRQGIGEAFF. The CDR3 DNA follows: TGTGCCAGCTCACCAAATCGACAGGGGATCGGTGAAGCTTTCTTT.

The genes are TRBV6-6 and TRBJ2-3; D is uncertain. Trimming took 6 bases from V and 5 from J, leaving 6 bases between them. The CDR3 is made up of 11 amino acids. From germline, CDR1 is MNHNY and CDR2 SVGAGI (reference sequence). CDR3 in DNA: TGTGCCAGCAGGTCGGGAGATACGCAGTATTTT. This sequence encodes CASRSGDTQYF.